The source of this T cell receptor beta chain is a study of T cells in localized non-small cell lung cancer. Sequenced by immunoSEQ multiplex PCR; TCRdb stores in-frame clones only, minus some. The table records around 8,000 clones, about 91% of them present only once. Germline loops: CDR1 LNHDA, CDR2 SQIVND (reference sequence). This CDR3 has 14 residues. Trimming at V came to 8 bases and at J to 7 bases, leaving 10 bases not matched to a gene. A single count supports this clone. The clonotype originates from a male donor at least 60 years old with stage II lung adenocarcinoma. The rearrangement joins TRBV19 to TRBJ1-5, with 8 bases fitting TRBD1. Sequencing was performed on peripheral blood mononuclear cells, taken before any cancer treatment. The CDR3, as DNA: TGTGCCAGTTCCGTGACAGGGGAGGCGCAGCCCCAGCATTTT. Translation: CASSVTGEAQPQHF.